This passage covers 10 T cell receptor beta chains from one sample sequenced in a study of identical twins. One entry per CDR3 protein, called by TCRdb with MiXCR from the 5' RACE reads. The top ten clones hold around 3% of a sample with approximately 260,000 distinct CDR3 sequences, approximately 8.3% of them seen once. This same sample was also taken into another study, of yellow fever vaccine responses in identical twins.

The specimen sequenced was CD8+ T cells sorted from blood. The receptors derive from a young woman in good health.

This clonotype has only a few counts. This chain connects TRBV20-1 to TRBJ2-1; possible D gene TRBD2, 6 bases. Trimming removed 3 bases from V and 5 bases from J, with 14 bases in between. This CDR3 comprises 14 residues. Germline CDR1 is DFQATT and CDR2 is SNEGSKA (reference sequence). Here the CDR3 DNA reads TGCAGTGCTAGCGCATGGGACTGGAACAATGAGCAGTTCTTC. The encoded protein is CSASAWDWNNEQFF.

The genes are TRBV18 and TRBJ1-1; the match to TRBD1 covers 9 bases. The CDR3 is made up of 14 amino acids. Unmatched junction bases numbered 5, after V lost 6 bases and J lost 3 bases. Per germline, CDR1 KGHSH and CDR2 LQKENI. CDR3 DNA sequence: TGTGCCAGCTCGCCCGGGACAGGGTACACTGAAGCTTTCTTT. Protein sequence: CASSPGTGYTEAFF.

This clonotype was seen a few times. The rearrangement joins TRBV6-5 to TRBJ2-3; 8 bases fit TRBD2. Looked up from germline, CDR1 is MNHEY and CDR2 is SVGAGI. J lost 0 bases, V lost 4 bases, and 9 bases had no gene match. CDR3 length: 17 amino acids. The CDR3 coding sequence is TGTGCCAGCAGTTTGAGCGGGGGCGGGGATAGCACAGATACGCAGTATTTT. It specifies CASSLSGGGDSTDTQYF.

Only a few counts were recorded for this clonotype. V and J are TRBV3-1 and TRBJ2-5; D is possibly TRBD1 (6 bases). Germline V lookup: CDR1 LGHDT, CDR2 YNNKEL (reference sequence). This CDR3 is 16 amino acids long. V was cut by 1 base and J by 0 bases, with 12 bases left in between. The CDR3 sequence is CASSQVVRGYQETQYF. The CDR3 DNA is TGTGCCAGCAGCCAAGTTGTTAGGGGGTACCAAGAGACCCAGTACTTC.

In this sample, this clonotype turned up many times. The chain couples TRBV20-1 to TRBJ2-3; 7 bases fit TRBD2. Unmatched junction bases numbered 12, after V lost 5 bases and J lost 4 bases. This CDR3 region has 15 residues. Germline CDR1 and CDR2: DFQATT and SNEGSKA (reference sequence). Written as DNA, the CDR3 is TGCAGTGCTCCAATTGGGGGAGGGTGGCCAGATACGCAGTATTTT. This translates into CSAPIGGGWPDTQYF.

The V and J genes are TRBV5-5 and TRBJ2-2; TRBD2 matches 7 bases. The CDR3 covers 16 residues. The V and J ends lost 1 base and 2 bases, in that order; junction bases with no gene match: 5. Germline V gives CDR1 SGHKS, CDR2 YYEKEE (reference sequence). The CDR3 here is CASSLWLAANTGELFF. The CDR3 bases are TGTGCCAGCAGCTTGTGGCTAGCGGCTAACACCGGGGAGCTGTTTTTT.

The table lists this clonotype with a few counts. This chain joins TRBV6-4 and TRBJ2-3, with D perhaps matching TRBD2 (6 bases). With 0 bases removed from V and 4 bases from J, the gap between germline ends came to 14 bases. This CDR3 comprises 16 residues. Germline assignment: CDR1 MRHNA and CDR2 SNTAGT. CDR3 sequence (DNA): TGTGCCAGCAGTGACTCGGGGGGTGTGGGCCCAGATACGCAGTATTTT. Its translation: CASSDSGGVGPDTQYF.

The chain links TRBV7-2 to TRBJ2-3; D remains unclear. The CDR3 is 14 residues long. Germline CDR1 reads SGHTA; CDR2 reads FQGNSA. V was clipped by 4 bases and J by 2 bases, with 10 bases between them. The CDR3 nucleotides read TGTGCCAGCAGCTCCTCTAGGATCACAGATACGCAGTATTTT. It translates to CASSSSRITDTQYF.

This clonotype was counted only a few times. The chain is built from TRBV15 and TRBJ1-1; TRBD1 is a possible D gene (5 bases). The CDR3 is 13 amino acids. Germline V CDR1 and CDR2: LNHNV, YYDKDF (reference sequence). The CDR3 DNA reads as TGTGCAGTCGGGGGGATGTTGAACACTGAAGCTTTCTTT. Amino acids: CAVGGMLNTEAFF.

The V call is TRBV4-3, the J call TRBJ2-1; 7 bases line up with TRBD1. The length of the CDR3 is 14 residues. The V gene's germline CDR1 is LGHNA and CDR2 YSLEER. V was pared by 4 bases and J by 8 bases, with 8 bases of the junction left unmatched. The CDR3 here is CASSPGQAFYEQFF. In nucleotides, the CDR3 is TGCGCCAGCAGCCCTGGACAGGCTTTTTATGAGCAGTTCTTC.